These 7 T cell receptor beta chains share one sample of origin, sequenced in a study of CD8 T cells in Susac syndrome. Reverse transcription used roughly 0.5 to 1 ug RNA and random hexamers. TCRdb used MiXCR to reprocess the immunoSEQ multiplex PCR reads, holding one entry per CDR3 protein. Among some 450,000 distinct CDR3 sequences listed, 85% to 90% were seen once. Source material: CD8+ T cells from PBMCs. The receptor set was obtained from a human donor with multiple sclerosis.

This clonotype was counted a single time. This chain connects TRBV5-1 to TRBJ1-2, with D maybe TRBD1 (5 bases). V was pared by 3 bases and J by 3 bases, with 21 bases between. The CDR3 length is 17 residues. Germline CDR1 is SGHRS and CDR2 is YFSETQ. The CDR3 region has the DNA TGCGCCAGCAGCTCGACTGGGGGGATTCCCGCTGACTATGGCTACACCTTC. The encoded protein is CASSSTGGIPADYGYTF.

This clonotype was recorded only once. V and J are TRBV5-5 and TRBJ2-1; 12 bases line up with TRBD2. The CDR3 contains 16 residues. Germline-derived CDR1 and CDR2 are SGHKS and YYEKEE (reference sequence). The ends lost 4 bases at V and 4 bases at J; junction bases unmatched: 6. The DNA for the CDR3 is TGTGCCAGCAGCCGCCCTAGCGGGAGGGTTTACAATGAGCAGTTCTTC. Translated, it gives CASSRPSGRVYNEQFF.

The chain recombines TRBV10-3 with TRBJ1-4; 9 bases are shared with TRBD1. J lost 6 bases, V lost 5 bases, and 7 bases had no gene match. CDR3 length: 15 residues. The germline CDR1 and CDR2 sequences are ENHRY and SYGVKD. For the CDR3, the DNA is TGTGCCATCAGTACCCCAGACAGGGGGGATGAAAAACTGTTTTTT. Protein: CAISTPDRGDEKLFF.

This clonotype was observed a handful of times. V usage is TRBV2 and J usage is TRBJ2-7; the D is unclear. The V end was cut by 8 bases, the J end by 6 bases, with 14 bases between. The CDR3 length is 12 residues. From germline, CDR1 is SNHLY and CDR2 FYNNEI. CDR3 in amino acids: CASGVLRGEQYF. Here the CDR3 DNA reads TGTGCCAGCGGGGTCCTTCGTGGCGAGCAGTACTTC. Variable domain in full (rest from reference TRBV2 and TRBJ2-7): EPEVTQTPSHQVTQMGQEVILRCVPISNHLYFYWYRQILGQKVEFLVSFYNNEISEKSEIFDDQFSVERPDGSNFTLKIRSTKLEDSAMYFCASGVLRGEQYFGPGTRLTVT.

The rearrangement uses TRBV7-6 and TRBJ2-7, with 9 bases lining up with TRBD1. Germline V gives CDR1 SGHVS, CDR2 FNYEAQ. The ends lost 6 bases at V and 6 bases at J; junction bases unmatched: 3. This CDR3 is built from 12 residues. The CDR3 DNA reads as TGTGCCAGCAGTGGGACAGGGTCCGAGCAGTACTTC. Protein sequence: CASSGTGSEQYF.

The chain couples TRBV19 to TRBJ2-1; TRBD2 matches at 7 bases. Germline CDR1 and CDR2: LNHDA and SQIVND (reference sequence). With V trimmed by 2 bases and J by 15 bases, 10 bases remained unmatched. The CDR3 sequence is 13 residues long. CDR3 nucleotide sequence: TGTGCCAGTAGTATATGGGAGGGTAAAAGTACGTTCTTC. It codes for CASSIWEGKSTFF.

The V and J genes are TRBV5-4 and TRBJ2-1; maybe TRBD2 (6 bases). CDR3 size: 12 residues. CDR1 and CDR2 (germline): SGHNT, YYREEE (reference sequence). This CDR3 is CGTGAVSDEQFF. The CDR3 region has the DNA TGTGGAACGGGAGCAGTATCGGATGAGCAGTTCTTC.